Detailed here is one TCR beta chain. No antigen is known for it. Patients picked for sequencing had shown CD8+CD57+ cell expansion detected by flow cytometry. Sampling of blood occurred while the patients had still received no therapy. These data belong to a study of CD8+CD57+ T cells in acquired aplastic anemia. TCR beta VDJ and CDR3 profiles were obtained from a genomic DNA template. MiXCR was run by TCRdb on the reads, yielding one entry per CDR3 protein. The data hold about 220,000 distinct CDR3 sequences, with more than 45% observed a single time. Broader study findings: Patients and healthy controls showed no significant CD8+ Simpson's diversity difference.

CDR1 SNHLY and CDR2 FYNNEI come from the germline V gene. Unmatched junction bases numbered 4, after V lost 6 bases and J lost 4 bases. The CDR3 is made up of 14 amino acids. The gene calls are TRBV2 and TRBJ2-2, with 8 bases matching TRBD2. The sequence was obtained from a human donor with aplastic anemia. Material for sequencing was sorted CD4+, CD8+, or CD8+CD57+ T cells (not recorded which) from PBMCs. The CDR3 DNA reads TGTGCCAGCAGCTACGGGACTAGCACCGGGGAGCTGTTTTTT. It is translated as CASSYGTSTGELFF.